These 15 T cell receptor beta chains originate from one sample sequenced in a study of CD8+ T cells in alopecia areata. Treatment defined: oral pan-JAK inhibitor, 5-10 mg twice daily. RNA extraction was followed by reverse transcription into cDNA, which acted as the sequencing template. Clones were read by immunoSEQ multiplex PCR, and TCRdb kept only the in-frame ones, dropping some. The table has around 150,000 clones, around three fifths seen once. The sequenced sample was CD4+ T cells sorted from blood, obtained at week 4, from a patient treated with tofacitinib. The source is a human donor with alopecia areata.

This clone was observed a few times. CDR3 bases: TGTGCCATCAGTGAAGGGGCCCCTCAAGAGACCCAGTACTTC. Translated: CAISEGAPQETQYF. The chain recombines TRBV10-3 with TRBJ2-5, with D perhaps TRBD1 (5 bases). CDR1 and CDR2 (germline): ENHRY, SYGVKD. The CDR3 spans 14 residues. V was pared by 3 bases and J by 2 bases, with 10 bases between.

Here the CDR3 reads CAWSALSTGELFF. The CDR3 nucleotides read TGTGCCTGGAGTGCGCTAAGCACCGGGGAGCTGTTTTTT. This chain connects TRBV30 to TRBJ2-2; D gene ambiguous. Germline assignment: CDR1 GTSNPN and CDR2 SVGIG (reference sequence). Trimming pared 1 base from V and 4 bases from J, leaving 7 bases between. This CDR3 is 13 amino acids long.

The V gene is TRBV15, the J gene TRBJ2-1; D gene ambiguous. Germline V gene sequence: CDR1 LNHNV, CDR2 YYDKDF (reference sequence). Trimming took 3 bases from V and 11 from J, leaving 11 bases between them. The CDR3 extends over 12 amino acids. The CDR3: CATSSLGSQQFF. The DNA of the CDR3 is TGTGCCACCAGCAGCCTTGGGTCACAGCAGTTCTTC. The entire variable domain, with the rest obtained from reference TRBV15 and TRBJ2-1, is as follows: DAMVIQNPRYQVTQFGKPVTLSCSQTLNHNVMYWYQQKSSQAPKLLFHYYDKDFNNEADTPDNFQSRRPNTSFCFLDIRSPGLGDTAMYLCATSSLGSQQFFGPGTRLTVL.

V usage is TRBV6-5 and J usage is TRBJ1-1, with 9 nucleotides matching TRBD1. The CDR3 length is 15 residues. The germline V gene encodes CDR1 MNHEY and CDR2 SVGAGI. J was trimmed by 0 bases and V by 7 bases; bases with no gene match: 6. CDR3 DNA: TGTGCCAGCAAAACAGGGGGCGGGATGAACACTGAAGCTTTCTTT. Amino acids: CASKTGGGMNTEAFF.

Worth noting for this clone: Distinct nucleotide sequences in the sample also encode this CDR3. This sequence joins TRBV29-1 and TRBJ1-2; D is ambiguous. This CDR3 region has 11 residues. CDR1 and CDR2 (germline): SQVTM, ANQGSEA. The germline V and J ends were trimmed by 4 bases and 2 bases, with 5 bases remaining between them. CDR3 sequence reads: CSVGENYGYTF. The CDR3, as DNA: TGCAGCGTTGGGGAAAACTATGGCTACACCTTC.

This chain links TRBV6-6 with TRBJ2-2; 9 nucleotides align to TRBD2. The CDR3 has 15 amino acids. In germline, CDR1 is MNHNY, CDR2 SVGAGI (reference sequence). The ends lost 2 bases at V and 7 bases at J; junction bases unmatched: 5. The DNA for the CDR3 is TGTGCCAGCAGTTACGGCGGGGGGGCCAGCGGGGAGCTGTTTTTT. Translated: CASSYGGGASGELFF.

The chain recombines TRBV11-1 with TRBJ2-3; possible D gene TRBD2, 5 bases. V was trimmed by 6 bases and J by 4 bases, leaving 17 bases between them. Germline V gene sequence: CDR1 SGHAT, CDR2 FQDESV (reference sequence). The CDR3 totals 15 residues. CDR3 in DNA: TGTGCCAGCAGTACTCAAGGAAGTAGCGCAGATACGCAGTATTTT. The encoded protein is CASSTQGSSADTQYF.

The chain combines TRBV7-2 with TRBJ2-3; 8 bases are shared with TRBD2. The CDR3 extends over 14 amino acids. With 2 bases clipped from V and 8 bases from J, the junction kept 6 bases outside the gene matches. In germline, CDR1 is SGHTA, CDR2 FQGNSA. The CDR3 DNA is TGTGCCAGCAGCTTACTCAGCGGGGGAGGTACGCAGTATTTT. This encodes CASSLLSGGGTQYF. Supplemented by reference TRBV7-2 and TRBJ2-3, the full variable domain reads GAGVSQSPSNKVTEKGKDVELRCDPISGHTALYWYRQSLGQGLEFLIYFQGNSAPDKSGLPSDRFSAERTGGSVSTLTIQRTQQEDSAVYLCASSLLSGGGTQYFGPGTRLTVL.

The genes are TRBV15 and TRBJ1-2; the match to TRBD1 covers 7 bases. J was trimmed by 7 bases and V by 5 bases; bases with no gene match: 10. The CDR3 totals 14 residues. Germline V lookup: CDR1 LNHNV, CDR2 YYDKDF (reference sequence). The CDR3 region is CATSRPGTDSGYTF. The CDR3 coding sequence is TGTGCCACCAGCCGACCCGGGACAGACAGTGGCTACACCTTC.

The chain combines TRBV6-5 with TRBJ1-1, with 9 positions matching TRBD1. Germline assignment: CDR1 MNHEY and CDR2 SVGAGI. The CDR3 sequence is 14 residues long. V gave up 10 bases and J gave up 5 bases; unmatched junction bases: 11. The CDR3 loop is CATSWVQGATEAFF. For the CDR3, the DNA is TGTGCCACCTCTTGGGTACAGGGGGCAACTGAAGCTTTCTTT.

This clone was observed once. The chain links TRBV30 to TRBJ1-6; D may be TRBD1 (6 bases). V dropped 4 bases and J dropped 5 bases, with 12 bases sitting between them. This CDR3 is 14 amino acids long. CDR1 is GTSNPN and CDR2 is SVGIG in the germline V gene (reference sequence). The CDR3 bases are TGTGCCTGGAACCCGGGACAAGATAATTCACCCCTCCACTTT. As protein: CAWNPGQDNSPLHF.

The sample holds a few counts of this clone. The rearrangement links TRBV7-9 to TRBJ2-5; 9 positions match TRBD1. The J segment lost 5 bases and the V segment lost 5 bases, leaving 12 bases of the junction unmatched. This CDR3 contains 16 residues. CDR1 is SEHNR and CDR2 is FQNEAQ in the germline V gene (reference sequence). CDR3 nucleotide sequence: TGTGCCAGCAGCGGAAGGGGCGGACAGGGGAGCGAGACCCAGTACTTC. It encodes CASSGRGGQGSETQYF.

The chain couples TRBV30 to TRBJ1-6; possibly TRBD1 for D (5 bases). This CDR3 spans 15 amino acids. Trimming took 0 bases from V and 8 from J, leaving 14 bases between them. The germline CDR1 and CDR2 sequences are GTSNPN and SVGIG (reference sequence). CDR3: CAWSVRQGGDSPLHF. In DNA, the CDR3 is TGTGCCTGGAGTGTTAGGCAGGGTGGCGATTCACCCCTCCACTTT.

This clone was counted only a few times. This sequence joins TRBV25-1 and TRBJ2-7; D may correspond to TRBD1 or TRBD2 (5 bases each). The CDR3 totals 14 residues. V dropped 4 bases and J dropped 4 bases, with 14 bases sitting between them. CDR1 MGHDK and CDR2 SYGVNS come from the germline V gene. CDR3 residues: CASSGDGLPYEQYF. DNA for the CDR3: TGTGCCAGCAGTGGGGACGGATTACCTTACGAGCAGTACTTC.

This clone has a handful of counts. The chain links TRBV5-1 to TRBJ2-7, with TRBD1 identical over 7 bases. The V gene end was trimmed by 4 bases and the J gene end by 2 bases; junction bases not matched to a gene: 6. Germline CDR1 and CDR2: SGHRS and YFSETQ. CDR3 length: 14 amino acids. DNA for the CDR3: TGCGCCAGCAGCCCCTCGGGACAGACCTACGAGCAGTACTTC. Encoded protein: CASSPSGQTYEQYF.